One and the same sample provided the 27 T cell receptor beta chains below, sequenced in a study of radiation and T cells in renal cell carcinoma. Profiled with immunoSEQ multiplex PCR; TCRdb holds only in-frame clones, not every one. The sample holds tens of thousands of clones; 70% to 85% are singletons and the top ten take 27%. Time point indicated: blood 4 weeks post-SBRT, at nephrectomy. Stated treatment: 15 Gy SBRT to primary tumor, nephrectomy 4 weeks later. The sequencing here drew on blood, taken from a patient whose treatment included radiotherapy and nephrectomy. These receptors were taken from a woman in her seventies with renal cell carcinoma.

J is TRBJ1-4 and V is TRBV5-5, with TRBD1 as a possible D gene (6 bases). Germline CDR1 reads SGHKS; CDR2 reads YYEKEE (reference sequence). V was trimmed by 1 base and J by 8 bases, leaving 9 bases between them. This CDR3 spans 13 amino acids. CDR3 nucleotides: TGTGCCAGCAGCTTGTGGACAGACGAAAAACTGTTTTTT. It is translated as CASSLWTDEKLFF.

This clone was seen a handful of times. The chain is built from TRBV4-1 and TRBJ1-1; the D gene is possibly TRBD1 (5 bases). Trimming removed 4 bases at V and 4 bases at J, with 16 bases between. The CDR3 sequence is 15 residues long. The germline V gene has CDR1 MGHRA and CDR2 YSYEKL. The CDR3 here is CASSPFWSRGTEAFF. The CDR3 DNA follows: TGCGCCAGCAGCCCGTTTTGGTCGAGGGGCACTGAAGCTTTCTTT.

The chain carries TRBV5-1 and TRBJ2-2; 9 nucleotides match TRBD1. Losses at the gene ends were 5 bases for V and 6 bases for J; bases not matched to a gene: 5. This CDR3 contains 14 residues. Germline CDR1 reads SGHRS; CDR2 reads YFSETQ. In nucleotides, the CDR3 is TGCGCCAGCAGTCCACAGGGGGCGGCCGGGGAGCTGTTTTTT. Its protein is CASSPQGAAGELFF.

This chain connects TRBV5-1 to TRBJ1-3; maybe TRBD1 (5 bases). V shed 4 bases and J shed 0 bases, with 11 bases lying between them. Germline values: CDR1 SGHRS, CDR2 YFSETQ. The length of the CDR3 is 15 residues. Here the CDR3 DNA reads TGCGCCAGCAGCGTCGGGGCAGCCTCTGGAAACACCATATATTTT. Protein product: CASSVGAASGNTIYF. The full variable domain, its missing parts supplied by reference TRBV5-1 and TRBJ1-3, is KAGVTQTPRYLIKTRGQQVTLSCSPISGHRSVSWYQQTPGQGLQFLFEYFSETQRNKGNFPGRFSGRQFSNSRSEMNVSTLELGDSALYLCASSVGAASGNTIYFGEGSWLTVV.

The chain recombines TRBV9 with TRBJ2-7; TRBD2 aligns across 10 bases. Germline CDR1 and CDR2: SGDLS and YYNGEE. This CDR3 has 15 amino acids. V lost 0 bases, J lost 4 bases, and 4 bases stayed unmatched. The CDR3, as DNA: TGTGCCAGCAGCGTAGGCGGGACTAGCGTATACGAGCAGTACTTC. The encoded protein is CASSVGGTSVYEQYF.

The chain is built from TRBV9 and TRBJ2-3; 11 bases map to TRBD2. The CDR3 is made up of 15 amino acids. The J segment lost 3 bases and the V segment lost 5 bases, leaving 5 bases of the junction unmatched. The V gene's germline CDR1 is SGDLS and CDR2 YYNGEE. The DNA for the CDR3 is TGTGCCAGCAGTTTTCTAGCGGGGGGTACAGATACGCAGTATTTT. This codes for CASSFLAGGTDTQYF.

The V gene is TRBV19, the J gene TRBJ2-3; 11 nucleotides match TRBD2. The CDR3 runs 16 residues. The V gene end was trimmed by 7 bases and the J gene end by 6 bases; junction bases not matched to a gene: 12. Germline V CDR1 and CDR2: LNHDA, SQIVND (reference sequence). The CDR3 sequence is CASKDTRLAGRDTQYF. CDR3 DNA sequence: TGTGCCAGTAAGGATACCCGACTAGCGGGGAGGGATACGCAGTATTTT.

The chain uses TRBV5-4 and TRBJ1-2; tentative D call: TRBD1 (6 bases). The germline CDR1 and CDR2 sequences are SGHNT and YYREEE (reference sequence). Trimming pared 0 bases from V and 4 bases from J, leaving 16 bases between. The CDR3 runs to 16 residues. The CDR3 spells CASSLAWQGRGYGYTF. As DNA, the CDR3 is TGTGCCAGCAGCTTGGCGTGGCAGGGGCGAGGCTATGGCTACACCTTC.

This clone was recorded many times. This rearrangement joins TRBV6-1 to TRBJ1-5; 9 nucleotides align to TRBD1. Germline trimming cut 10 bases from V and 3 bases from J; bases unmatched to any gene: 7. The CDR3 totals 14 residues. CDR1 is MNHNS and CDR2 is SASEGT in the germline V gene. For the CDR3, the DNA is TGTGCCAACCGGGACAGGGTGAACAATCAGCCCCAGCATTTT. Protein product: CANRDRVNNQPQHF.

The chain joins TRBV19 to TRBJ2-5, with D perhaps matching TRBD1 or TRBD2 (6 bases each). The germline V gene encodes CDR1 LNHDA and CDR2 SQIVND (reference sequence). V was cut by 7 bases and J by 5 bases, with 17 bases left in between. The CDR3 totals 14 residues. The CDR3 bases are TGTGCCAGTACCCCGAGGGGGGCGGTCGAGACCCAGTACTTC. This sequence encodes CASTPRGAVETQYF.

The table lists this clone with a count of one. The chain is built from TRBV5-1 and TRBJ2-1, with 8 nucleotides matching TRBD2. This CDR3 region has 16 residues. V lost 3 bases to trimming and J lost 3 bases; unmatched junction nucleotides: 8. Germline V lookup: CDR1 SGHRS, CDR2 YFSETQ. CDR3 DNA sequence: TGCGCCAGCAGCTCACCAGCGGGAGCGGGCTACAATGAGCAGTTCTTC. Translation: CASSSPAGAGYNEQFF.

The V and J genes are TRBV7-9 and TRBJ1-5; a possible D gene is TRBD1 (6 bases). The length of the CDR3 is 16 residues. Trimming pared 7 bases from V and 6 bases from J, leaving 22 bases between. Germline CDR1 SEHNR, CDR2 FQNEAQ (reference sequence). This CDR3 reads CASTLTRQGRRQPQHF. The CDR3 DNA reads TGTGCCAGCACATTAACGCGTCAGGGGAGACGTCAGCCCCAGCATTTT.

This rearrangement joins TRBV18 to TRBJ2-7; 10 bases are a match to TRBD2. The junction had 3 bases not matched to a gene; V was cut back by 2 bases and J by 2 bases. CDR1 KGHSH and CDR2 LQKENI come from the germline V gene. This CDR3 region has 15 residues. In DNA form, the CDR3 reads TGTGCCAGCTCACCAACAGCGGGAGGGCCCTACGAGCAGTACTTC. Amino acid sequence: CASSPTAGGPYEQYF. The entire variable domain, with the rest obtained from reference TRBV18 and TRBJ2-7, is as follows: NAGVMQNPRHLVRRRGQEARLRCSPMKGHSHVYWYRQLPEEGLKFMVYLQKENIIDESGMPKERFSAEFPKEGPSILRIQQVVRGDSAAYFCASSPTAGGPYEQYFGPGTRLTVT.

This clone has a single count. V gene TRBV7-2 combines with J gene TRBJ2-1; 7 bases are a match to TRBD2. Germline V CDR1 and CDR2: SGHTA, FQGNSA. Unmatched junction bases numbered 10, after V lost 2 bases and J lost 3 bases. The CDR3 length is 17 residues. The CDR3 loop reads CASSLRGTTPRYNEQFF. The CDR3 coding sequence is TGTGCCAGCAGCTTACGGGGGACTACCCCTCGCTACAATGAGCAGTTCTTC. The variable domain in full, with the rest retrieved from reference TRBV7-2 and TRBJ2-1, is GAGVSQSPSNKVTEKGKDVELRCDPISGHTALYWYRQSLGQGLEFLIYFQGNSAPDKSGLPSDRFSAERTGGSVSTLTIQRTQQEDSAVYLCASSLRGTTPRYNEQFFGPGTRLTVL.

The chain combines TRBV7-6 with TRBJ2-3; TRBD2 might be the D (6 bases). The V end was cut by 2 bases, the J end by 2 bases, with 17 bases between. The length of the CDR3 is 17 residues. CDR1 and CDR2 from the germline V gene are SGHVS and FNYEAQ. For the CDR3, the DNA is TGTGCCAGCAGCTTACTCCCGGGAGCGGAAAACACAGATACGCAGTATTTT. Amino acid sequence: CASSLLPGAENTDTQYF.

The genes are TRBV10-2 and TRBJ2-2; 7 positions agree with TRBD1. CDR3 size: 14 residues. V was pared by 3 bases and J by 6 bases, with 4 bases of the junction left unmatched. CDR1 WSHSY and CDR2 SAAADI come from the germline V gene. DNA for the CDR3: TGCGCCAGCAGTGATGGGCAGGGGGCCGGGGAGCTGTTTTTT. Amino acid sequence: CASSDGQGAGELFF.

This clone came up once. The J gene is TRBJ2-3, the V gene TRBV5-3; TRBD2 aligns across 8 bases. TRBV5-3 is reported as an ORF; its role is uncertain. V shed 1 base and J 3 bases; nucleotides not matched to a gene: 7. This CDR3 spans 16 amino acids. CDR3 in amino acids: CARSLFRSGRTDTQYF. The CDR3, as DNA: TGTGCCAGAAGCTTGTTCCGAAGCGGGAGAACAGATACGCAGTATTTT.

The chain carries TRBV7-2 and TRBJ1-2, with D hard to call. The CDR3 length is 14 residues. Trimming removed 5 bases from V and 5 bases from J, with 15 bases in between. Looked up from germline, CDR1 is SGHTA and CDR2 is FQGNSA. The CDR3 region is CASSLGFESYGYTF. The DNA for the CDR3 is TGTGCCAGCAGCCTAGGGTTTGAGAGTTATGGCTACACCTTC.

The chain couples TRBV27 to TRBJ1-3, with a weak D call TRBD1 (5 bases). Germline values: CDR1 MNHEY, CDR2 SMNVEV (reference sequence). Trimming cost V 6 bases and J 0 bases, with 9 bases left between them. The CDR3 covers 14 residues. The CDR3 coding sequence is TGTGCCAGCAGCCTGACAGTCTCTGGAAACACCATATATTTT. Protein: CASSLTVSGNTIYF.

J is TRBJ1-6 and V is TRBV10-2; 7 bases align to TRBD1. Germline values: CDR1 WSHSY, CDR2 SAAADI. The V and J ends lost 7 bases and 10 bases, in that order; junction bases with no gene match: 10. The CDR3 loop spans 14 amino acids. In DNA, the CDR3 is TGCGCCAGCACCCAGACAGGGTCAGTCTCACCCCTCCACTTT. Translating it yields CASTQTGSVSPLHF.

This chain uses TRBV7-2 with TRBJ1-2; 12 bases fit TRBD1. The CDR3 spans 16 residues. The V gene end was trimmed by 5 bases and the J gene end by 7 bases; junction bases not matched to a gene: 11. Germline assignment: CDR1 SGHTA and CDR2 FQGNSA. In DNA form, the CDR3 reads TGTGCCAGCAGCCCGGTTTGGGGACAGGGGGCGGGTGGCTACACCTTC. Translating gives CASSPVWGQGAGGYTF.

This clone was observed once. The chain uses TRBV7-9 and TRBJ2-3; D not certain. V lost 0 bases and J lost 4, with 11 bases in between. Germline V gene lookup returns CDR1 SEHNR and CDR2 FQNEAQ (reference sequence). The CDR3 loop spans 15 amino acids. The CDR3 region has the DNA TGTGCCAGCAGCTTAGCGTTGGGTCCCTCAGATACGCAGTATTTT. It encodes CASSLALGPSDTQYF.

The chain is built from TRBV9 and TRBJ1-6; 7 nucleotides agree with TRBD1. The germline CDR1 and CDR2 sequences are SGDLS and YYNGEE. Trimming removed 3 bases from V and 7 bases from J; junction bases left unmatched: 4. The CDR3 runs to 14 residues. The CDR3 DNA reads as TGTGCCAGCAGCGCTACAGGGGACAATTCACCCCTCCACTTT. This sequence encodes CASSATGDNSPLHF.

This clone occurred a few times. This chain joins TRBV15 and TRBJ2-1; D unclear. The germline gives CDR1 LNHNV, CDR2 YYDKDF (reference sequence). This CDR3 region has 16 residues. V shed 5 bases and J shed 0 bases, with 14 bases lying between them. The CDR3 DNA reads TGTGCCACCAGCGGCCAGGAGAGAAGCTCCTACAATGAGCAGTTCTTC. Translating gives CATSGQERSSYNEQFF.

This chain links TRBV28 with TRBJ1-2, with D possibly TRBD1 on 5 matching bases. V was clipped by 8 bases and J by 8 bases, with 21 bases between them. Germline assignment: CDR1 MDHEN and CDR2 SYDVKM. CDR3 length equals 14 residues. The CDR3 coding sequence is TGTGCCAGCGTAGGGTCGGGGCTTCCGTTGGGCTACACCTTC. This codes for CASVGSGLPLGYTF.

The CDR3 here is CASSLQGAEPSYEQYF. As DNA, the CDR3 is TGTGCCAGCAGCTTACAGGGGGCCGAGCCCTCCTACGAGCAGTACTTC. The chain recombines TRBV7-2 with TRBJ2-7; TRBD1 aligns across 8 bases. This CDR3 spans 16 amino acids. The V and J ends lost 2 bases and 0 bases, in that order; junction bases with no gene match: 6. Germline CDR1 is SGHTA and CDR2 is FQGNSA.

This sequence joins TRBV28 and TRBJ1-5; D call uncertain. Germline lookup yields CDR1 MDHEN and CDR2 SYDVKM. The CDR3 has 12 amino acids. With 6 bases removed from V and 9 bases from J, the gap between germline ends came to 12 bases. CDR3 amino acids: CASSPPSWPQHF. CDR3 coding DNA: TGTGCCAGCAGCCCCCCCTCGTGGCCCCAGCATTTT.